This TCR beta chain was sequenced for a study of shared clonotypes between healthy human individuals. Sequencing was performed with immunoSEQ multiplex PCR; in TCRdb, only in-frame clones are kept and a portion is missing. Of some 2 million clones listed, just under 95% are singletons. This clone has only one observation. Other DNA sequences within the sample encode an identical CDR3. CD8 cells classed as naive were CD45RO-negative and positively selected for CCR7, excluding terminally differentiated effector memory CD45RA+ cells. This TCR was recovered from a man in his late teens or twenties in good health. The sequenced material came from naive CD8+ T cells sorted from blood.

The CDR3 sequence is CASSLLGTGDSPLHF. In nucleotides, the CDR3 is TGTGCCAGCAGTTTACTCGGGACAGGGGATTCACCCCTCCACTTT. The rearrangement uses TRBV27 and TRBJ1-6, with TRBD1 matching 10 bases. Per germline, CDR1 MNHEY and CDR2 SMNVEV (reference sequence). The length of the CDR3 is 15 residues. The trim removed 2 bases at V and 8 bases at J, leaving 3 bases unmatched.